The 9 T cell receptor beta chains listed next were all sequenced from one sample in a study of glioma-infiltrating T cells. Amplification of TCR alpha and beta CDR3 regions from RNA used iRepertoire nested multiplex PCR. Each CDR3 protein is one row after TCRdb ran MiXCR on the multiplex PCR reads. The repertoire holds approximately 110,000 distinct CDR3 sequences, 20% to 25% seen once, with 30% to 35% in the top ten. Sequencing input: glioma tissue, nonneoplastic brain tissue, or PBMCs (not recorded which). Receptor source: a human donor with low-grade glioma or glioblastoma, undergoing nonglioma brain surgery, or in good health (not recorded which).

This clonotype appeared once. This may be a read error: a much more frequent sequence differs by one nucleotide. J is TRBJ2-5 and V is TRBV2; D gene ambiguous. CDR1 SNHLY and CDR2 FYNNEI come from the germline V gene. The CDR3 covers 14 residues. CDR3 sequence reads: CASREVDIQETQHF. In nucleotides, the CDR3 is TGTGCCAGCAGAGAGGTTGACATACAAGAGACCCAGCACTTC.

This clonotype was observed many times. The rearrangement joins TRBV20-1 to TRBJ2-5; D unresolved. This CDR3 region has 12 residues. V lost 3 bases and J 2 bases, leaving 7 bases between the germline ends. The germline gives CDR1 DFQATT, CDR2 SNEGSKA (reference sequence). CDR3 coding DNA: TGCAGTGCTAGGTGGGCACAAGAGACCCAGTACTTC. This codes for CSARWAQETQYF.

This clonotype occurred many times. Just one base apart from a much larger clone, this may be a read error. Here the CDR3 omits its conserved ending phenylalanine or tryptophan, so a read error is the likely source. The rearrangement uses TRBV20-1 and TRBJ2-5, with 9 bases identical to TRBD1. V dropped 1 base and J dropped 2; count of bases not matched to a gene: 14. The CDR3 is made up of 18 amino acids. CDR1 is DFQATT, CDR2 SNEGSKA, per germline (reference sequence). The CDR3 here is CSARGDQAGTGSQETQYS. For the CDR3, the DNA is TGCAGTGCTAGAGGGGATCAAGCCGGGACAGGGAGTCAAGAGACCCAGTACTCC.

This clonotype was recorded many times. This chain links TRBV27 with TRBJ2-4; D is undetermined. This CDR3 spans 15 amino acids. V lost 5 bases and J 0 bases, leaving 11 bases between the germline ends. The germline V gene encodes CDR1 MNHEY and CDR2 SMNVEV (reference sequence). The CDR3 here is CASSRSTLAKNIQYF. In nucleotides, the CDR3 is TGTGCCAGCAGTAGAAGTACCTTAGCCAAAAACATTCAGTACTTC.

About this clonotype: This CDR3 is missing its conserved last phenylalanine or tryptophan, likely due to a read error. The J gene is TRBJ1-1, the V gene TRBV6-1, with TRBD1 as a possible D gene (5 bases). The germline V and J ends were trimmed by 5 bases and 7 bases, with 11 bases remaining between them. The length of the CDR3 is 12 residues. Germline V gene sequence: CDR1 MNHNS, CDR2 SASEGT. The CDR3 nucleotides read TGTGCCAGCAGTTGCAGACAGTTTGAAGCTTTCTAT. Residues: CASSCRQFEAFY.

In regard to this clonotype: The junction does not match germline at one end; this may be a read error. The chain carries TRBV20-1 and TRBJ1-5; weak D call: TRBD1 (6 bases). Germline CDR1 and CDR2: DFQATT and SNEGSKA (reference sequence). The CDR3 extends over 17 amino acids. The CDR3 is CNAGAASLGGLDQPRHF. The CDR3 DNA is TGCAATGCTGGGGCCGCCAGTTTAGGGGGTTTAGATCAGCCCCGGCATTTT.

Only a few counts were recorded for this clonotype. V gene TRBV29-1 combines with J gene TRBJ2-7; 8 bases line up with TRBD1. J was trimmed by 0 bases and V by 8 bases; bases with no gene match: 9. The CDR3 totals 14 residues. The V gene's germline CDR1 is SQVTM and CDR2 ANQGSEA. The CDR3 sequence is CSFRLGQGSYEQYF. The CDR3 nucleotides read TGCAGCTTCCGCTTAGGACAGGGCTCCTACGAGCAGTACTTC.

A note on this clonotype: Relative to the germline gene, one junction end is altered; a read error may explain this. In DNA form, the CDR3 reads TGTTCCAGTGCAGGGGGGACGAACACTGAAGCTTTCTTT. It specifies CSSAGGTNTEAFF. This rearrangement joins TRBV6-1 to TRBJ1-1; TRBD1 aligns across 7 bases. Looked up from germline, CDR1 is MNHNS and CDR2 is SASEGT. This CDR3 is built from 13 residues.

This clonotype was seen many times. This chain joins TRBV6-1 and TRBJ1-3; D not certain. Germline CDR1 MNHNS, CDR2 SASEGT. The V and J ends lost 6 bases and 0 bases respectively, with 9 bases between them. CDR3 length: 14 residues. The CDR3 DNA reads as TGTGCCAGCAGCGCAGATCGCTCTGGAAACACCATATATTTT. Residues: CASSADRSGNTIYF.